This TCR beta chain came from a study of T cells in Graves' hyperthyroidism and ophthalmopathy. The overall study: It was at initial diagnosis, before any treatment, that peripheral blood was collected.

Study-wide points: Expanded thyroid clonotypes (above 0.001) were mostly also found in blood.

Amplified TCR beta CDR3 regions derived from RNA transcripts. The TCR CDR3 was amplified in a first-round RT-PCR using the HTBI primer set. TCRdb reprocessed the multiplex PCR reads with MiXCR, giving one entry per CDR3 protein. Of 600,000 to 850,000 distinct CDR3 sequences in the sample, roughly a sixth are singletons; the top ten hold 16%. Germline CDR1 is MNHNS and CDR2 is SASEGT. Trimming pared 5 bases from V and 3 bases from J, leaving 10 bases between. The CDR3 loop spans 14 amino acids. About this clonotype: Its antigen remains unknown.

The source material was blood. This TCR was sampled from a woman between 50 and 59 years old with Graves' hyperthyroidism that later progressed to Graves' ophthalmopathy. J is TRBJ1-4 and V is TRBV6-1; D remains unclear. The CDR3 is CASSFRSANEKLFF. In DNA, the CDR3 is TGTGCCAGCAGTTTCAGGTCTGCTAATGAAAAACTGTTTTTT.